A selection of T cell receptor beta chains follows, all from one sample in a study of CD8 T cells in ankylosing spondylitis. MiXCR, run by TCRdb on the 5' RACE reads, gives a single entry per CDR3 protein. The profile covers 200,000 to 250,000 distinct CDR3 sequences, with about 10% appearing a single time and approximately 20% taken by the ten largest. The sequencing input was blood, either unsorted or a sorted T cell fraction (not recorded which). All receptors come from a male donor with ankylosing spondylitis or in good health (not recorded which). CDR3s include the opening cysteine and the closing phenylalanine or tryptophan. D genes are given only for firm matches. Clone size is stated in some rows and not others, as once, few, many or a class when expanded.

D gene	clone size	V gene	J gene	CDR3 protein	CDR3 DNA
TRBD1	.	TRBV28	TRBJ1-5	CASSPTGQGARQPQHF	TGTGCCAGCAGTCCGACGGGACAGGGGGCACGTCAGCCCCAGCATTTT
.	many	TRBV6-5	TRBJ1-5	CASRAQRGPQHF	TGTGCCAGCAGAGCACAGCGCGGGCCCCAGCATTTT
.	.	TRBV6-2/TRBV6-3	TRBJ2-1	CASSYFSLGQFF	TGTGCCAGCAGTTACTTCTCTTTGGGGCAGTTCTTC
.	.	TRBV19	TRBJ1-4	CASSIRRTLATNEKLFF	TGTGCCAGTAGTATCAGAAGGACGCTCGCAACTAATGAAAAACTGTTTTTT
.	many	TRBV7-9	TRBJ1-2	CASSFGLNYGYTF	TGTGCCAGCAGCTTTGGACTGAACTATGGCTACACCTTC
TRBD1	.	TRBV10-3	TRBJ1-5	CAILDPGTGEDQPQHF	TGTGCCATCCTGGACCCCGGGACAGGGGAGGATCAGCCCCAGCATTTT
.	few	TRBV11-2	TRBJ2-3	CASSLALRGRNTDTQYF	TGTGCCAGCAGCTTAGCTCTCCGGGGGCGGAACACAGATACGCAGTATTTT
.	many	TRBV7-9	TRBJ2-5	CASSSDRSDAQETQYF	TGTGCCAGCAGCTCAGACAGATCGGACGCCCAAGAGACCCAGTACTTC
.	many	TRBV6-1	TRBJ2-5	CASSRTVQETQYF	TGTGCCAGCAGCCGGACAGTCCAAGAGACCCAGTACTTC
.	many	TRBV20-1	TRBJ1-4	CSARRQDGTNEKLFF	TGCAGTGCTAGACGGCAGGATGGAACTAATGAAAAACTGTTTTTT
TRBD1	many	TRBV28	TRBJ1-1	CASSVQGGPGTEAFF	TGTGCCAGCAGTGTTCAGGGGGGGCCGGGGACTGAAGCTTTCTTT
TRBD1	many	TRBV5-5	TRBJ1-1	CASSGTATKNTEAFF	TGTGCCAGCAGCGGGACAGCAACAAAGAACACTGAAGCTTTCTTT
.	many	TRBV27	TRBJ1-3	CASSLGSPHSGNTIYF	TGTGCCAGCAGTTTGGGGTCACCCCACTCTGGAAACACCATATATTTT
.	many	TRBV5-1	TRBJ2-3	CASSLEDRGTDTQYF	TGCGCCAGCAGCTTGGAGGACAGAGGCACAGATACGCAGTATTTT
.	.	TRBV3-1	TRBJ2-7	CASSQRTESYEQYF	TGTGCCAGCAGCCAAAGAACGGAGTCCTACGAGCAGTACTTC
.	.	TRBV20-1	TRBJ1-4	CSASQGSKHEKLFF	TGCAGTGCTAGCCAGGGCAGTAAACATGAAAAACTGTTTTTT
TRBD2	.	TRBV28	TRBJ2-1	CASSFLGGSSYNEQFF	TGTGCCAGCAGTTTCTTGGGGGGGAGCTCCTACAATGAGCAGTTCTTC
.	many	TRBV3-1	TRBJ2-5	CASSFPGQQETQYF	TGTGCCAGCAGCTTCCCCGGACAGCAAGAGACCCAGTACTTC
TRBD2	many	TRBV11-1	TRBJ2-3	CASSATSGDLSSTDTQYF	TGTGCCAGCAGCGCAACTAGCGGGGACCTCTCTAGCACAGATACGCAGTATTTT
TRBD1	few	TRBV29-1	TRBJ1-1	CSVTTGWVTEAFF	TGCAGCGTTACGACAGGGTGGGTCACTGAAGCTTTCTTT
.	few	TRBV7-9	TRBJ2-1	CASSPSRGRNNEQFF	TGTGCCAGCAGCCCTAGCAGGGGTCGCAACAATGAGCAGTTCTTC
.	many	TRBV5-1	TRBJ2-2	CASSLVPTGELFF	TGCGCCAGCAGCTTGGTTCCCACCGGGGAGCTGTTTTTT
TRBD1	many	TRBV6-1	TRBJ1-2	CASRAGQEDDGYTF	TGTGCCAGCAGAGCGGGACAGGAGGACGATGGCTACACCTTC